The sequence of this T cell receptor (beta chain) was determined in a study of monozygotic twins with inflammatory bowel disease (dated by TCRdb to about 2019). At the level of the whole study: In total, about 30 monozygotic twin pairs made up the full study: 19 Danish pairs, all IBD-discordant, plus nine German pairs, of which four were IBD-concordant and five were IBD-discordant. Each individual had, on average, about 151 000 unique TCRalpha sequences and 181 000 unique TCRbeta sequences available for analysis. The search for disease-associated traits relied mainly on comparing IBD patients with their genetically identical healthy co-twins within discordant pairs.

Libraries were built with 5' RACE. Each TCR library was prepared from 3,000 to 4,500 ng of total RNA. cDNA was synthesized with SMARTScribe reverse transcriptase in eight separate reactions per sample. During cDNA synthesis, unique molecular identifiers containing a 6-nucleotide sample barcode were introduced by template switching. Amplification of TCRalpha and TCRbeta cDNA involved two nested PCRs of roughly 17 and 9 cycles, and each PCR was followed by bead purification. Before amplification, cDNA was treated with uracil DNA-glycosylase and purified using the QIAquick PCR purification kit. The second PCR added Illumina TruSeq-compatible adapters along with sample-specific barcodes. TapeStation and Qubit were used to check library quality and concentration, and around 4.7 ng of each library was pooled. Pooled libraries were sequenced on an Illumina HiSeq2500 single-index Rapid Run with 2 x 100 bp reads and custom sequencing primers. Regarding the original processing steps: PCR and sequencing errors were corrected by UMI-based consensus assembly using MiGEC version 1.2.6. V(D)J alignment, clonotype assembly and CDR3 extraction were performed with MiXCR version 2.1.1. To normalise gene usage, clonotype sharing and MAIT/NKT TCR abundance, the top 1000, 10 000 and 20 000 clonotypes in each sample were analysed. Diversity was computed as the inverse Simpson index with the vegan R package after downsampling to 27 000 UMIs. Paired Mann-Whitney U tests were applied to discordant twin pairs, with Benjamini-Hochberg correction for multiple testing. Each CDR3 protein sequence appears as one entry after TCRdb reprocessed the reads, and no DNA is included. The V and J calls shown here were made by TCRdb, not taken from the authors' results. The sample has 350,000 to 500,000 distinct CDR3 sequences on record. The leading ten clones occupy around 2.4% of the sample.

An approximately 2.5 ml peripheral blood sample was drawn into PAXgene tubes per donor and stored at -80°C. Total RNA was isolated from whole blood with the PAXgene blood miRNA kit on an automated QIAcube, without T cell sorting. Peripheral blood from monozygotic twin pairs concordant or discordant for inflammatory bowel disease was subjected to deep TCRalpha and TCRbeta repertoire profiling with unique molecular barcoding. For every twin pair, smoking habits were documented, and each individual was categorised as a current, former or never smoker. The germline V gene specifies ENHRY as CDR1 and SYGVKD as CDR2. The CDR3 covers 14 residues, taking in both the cysteine and the phenylalanine. No coding sequence is recorded. Details on this clonotype: Which antigen it targets is not known.

The full study reports these points: IBD patients shared fewer clonotypes with other individuals than healthy twins did, most markedly in patients showing signs of disease activity. The results gave no support for a single strong signal or clonotype linked to IBD. Because patients received different immunosuppressive treatments, the repertoires may have picked up extra background noise and variability between individuals. Repertoire similarity did not differ between concordant and discordant twins, which could be due to limited statistical power. IBD patients had lower TCRbeta repertoire diversity, measured by the inverse Simpson index, than their healthy co-twins. The analysis was unable to tell apart different T cell subtypes.

This TCR was recovered from a human donor with ulcerative colitis or Crohn's disease, or a healthy co-twin of an affected twin (not recorded which). The chain is assembled from TRBV10-3 and TRBJ2-3. Material for sequencing was blood. CDR3 region: CAISDGASADTQYF.